This T cell receptor (beta chain) was retrieved from a study of shared clonotypes between healthy human individuals. Whole-study results and caveats: Relative to memory subsets, naive subsets generally showed larger estimated richness.

Profiled with immunoSEQ multiplex PCR; TCRdb holds only in-frame clones, not every one. The table includes more than 2,000,000 clones, roughly nine tenths detected once. The germline CDR1 and CDR2 sequences are DFQATT and SNEGSKA (reference sequence). The CDR3 consists of 11 residues. V was pared by 3 bases and J by 6 bases, with 9 bases between. As regards this clone: The target antigen is unknown.

Researchers partitioned CD4+ cells into CD45RA+ naive and CD45RA-negative memory subsets. The TCR was taken from a young man in good health. Sequenced: naive CD4+ T cells sorted from blood. The sample's subset: CD45RA+ positively selected. V and J are TRBV20-1 and TRBJ2-7; D ambiguous. The chain's CDR3 is CSASVKLEQYF. The DNA for the CDR3 is TGCAGTGCTAGTGTTAAACTCGAGCAGTACTTC.